These 29 T cell receptor beta chains were sequenced from one sample in a study of blood T cell repertoires in COVID-19. The method was immunoSEQ multiplex PCR; TCRdb's version includes in-frame clones alone and lacks a portion of them. This table has under 350,000 clones, approximately 88% appearing once. Sequencing input: PBMCs or T cells enriched from blood (not recorded which). The receptors were gathered from a woman aged 40-49 years who had recovered from COVID-19.

The V gene is TRBV6-5, the J gene TRBJ2-1; 11 bases align to TRBD2. The CDR3 covers 15 residues. Losses at the gene ends were 10 bases for V and 5 bases for J; bases not matched to a gene: 10. Germline CDR1 is MNHEY and CDR2 is SVGAGI. The CDR3 protein is CATHTGTSGNNEQFF. As DNA, the CDR3 is TGTGCCACCCATACCGGGACTAGCGGTAACAATGAGCAGTTCTTC.

This sequence joins TRBV27 and TRBJ2-7, with D maybe TRBD1 (5 bases). Trimming took off 7 bases at V and 0 bases at J, with 10 bases between the two ends. Looked up from germline, CDR1 is MNHEY and CDR2 is SMNVEV (reference sequence). CDR3 length equals 13 residues. The DNA of the CDR3 is TGTGCCAGCACAGACAGTAGCTCCTACGAGCAGTACTTC. The encoded protein is CASTDSSSYEQYF.

This sequence joins TRBV5-1 and TRBJ2-5; 7 nucleotides match TRBD2. Losses at the gene ends were 1 base for V and 4 bases for J; bases not matched to a gene: 19. There are 19 residues in the CDR3. Germline V gene data show CDR1 as SGHRS and CDR2 as YFSETQ. The CDR3 here is CASSLSPQGAGDVGETQYF. As DNA, the CDR3 is TGCGCCAGCAGCTTGTCCCCCCAAGGGGCGGGAGACGTGGGAGAGACCCAGTACTTC.

The rearrangement uses TRBV2 and TRBJ1-2; D ambiguous. Germline CDR1 reads SNHLY; CDR2 reads FYNNEI. This CDR3 region has 14 residues. Trimming stripped 7 bases from V and 0 bases from J, with 12 bases between. In nucleotides, the CDR3 is TGTGCCAGCATGGCCGGGTATACTAACTATGGCTACACCTTC. Translated, it gives CASMAGYTNYGYTF.

This chain uses TRBV5-4 with TRBJ2-7; no firm D call. V was shortened by 1 base and J by 2 bases, with 10 bases between the two germline ends. Germline V CDR1 and CDR2: SGHNT, YYREEE (reference sequence). The CDR3 covers 14 residues. CDR3 in DNA: TGTGCCAGCAGCTTGTTCCCAGGTCCCTACGAGCAGTACTTC. As protein: CASSLFPGPYEQYF. Full variable domain (remainder filled in from reference TRBV5-4 and TRBJ2-7): ETGVTQSPTHLIKTRGQQVTLRCSSQSGHNTVSWYQQALGQGPQFIFQYYREEENGRGNFPPRFSGLQFPNYSSELNVNALELDDSALYLCASSLFPGPYEQYFGPGTRLTVT.

This clone turned up a few times. CDR3 nucleotides: TGTGCCAGTACTCCTGCTAGCGGGATAAGCTACAATGAGCAGTTCTTC. It translates to CASTPASGISYNEQFF. The chain carries TRBV19 and TRBJ2-1; 9 bases align to TRBD2. The J segment lost 3 bases and the V segment lost 7 bases, leaving 10 bases of the junction unmatched. Germline CDR1 is LNHDA and CDR2 is SQIVND (reference sequence). The CDR3 is 16 residues long.

This clone was seen only once. This chain connects TRBV27 to TRBJ1-5; D is possibly TRBD1 (5 bases). CDR1 is MNHEY and CDR2 is SMNVEV in the germline V gene (reference sequence). The CDR3 has 14 amino acids. V was trimmed by 5 bases and J by 4 bases, leaving 12 bases between them. DNA for the CDR3: TGTGCCAGCAGTCGCTTGGGGGGGAATCAGCCCCAGCATTTT. Protein sequence: CASSRLGGNQPQHF.

The rearrangement uses TRBV19 and TRBJ2-3; weak D call: TRBD2 (5 bases). Between the trimmed V and J ends, which lost 5 bases and 6 bases, there was a span of 18 bases. Looked up from germline, CDR1 is LNHDA and CDR2 is SQIVND (reference sequence). This CDR3 has 15 residues. The CDR3 protein is CASSPVGESADTQYF. In DNA form, the CDR3 reads TGTGCCAGTAGTCCTGTCGGGGAATCGGCGGATACGCAGTATTTT.

This chain links TRBV30 with TRBJ1-2; D remains unclear. This CDR3 spans 13 amino acids. The V end was cut by 2 bases, the J end by 8 bases, with 15 bases between. Germline CDR1 reads GTSNPN; CDR2 reads SVGIG (reference sequence). CDR3 residues: CAWSPPHRGGYTF. Here the CDR3 DNA reads TGTGCCTGGAGTCCTCCTCACCGGGGAGGCTACACCTTC.

The gene calls are TRBV15 and TRBJ1-2, with 7 bases aligning to TRBD1. The CDR3 extends over 13 amino acids. Germline V gene lookup returns CDR1 LNHNV and CDR2 YYDKDF (reference sequence). V was clipped by 1 base and J by 8 bases; unmatched bases: 4. The CDR3 DNA sequence: TGTGCCACCAGCAGAGTTCAGGGGGGAGGCTACACCTTC. Protein sequence: CATSRVQGGGYTF.

The CDR3 DNA reads TGTGCCAGCGGTATAACAGGGGAATGGACCCAGTACTTC. As protein: CASGITGEWTQYF. V gene TRBV6-5 combines with J gene TRBJ2-5; 7 nucleotides match TRBD1. Trimming removed 8 bases from V and 7 bases from J; junction bases left unmatched: 10. The germline V gene has CDR1 MNHEY and CDR2 SVGAGI. The CDR3 length is 13 residues.

The chain links TRBV13 to TRBJ2-7; D might be TRBD1 (5 bases). This CDR3 is built from 14 residues. Trimming removed 0 bases from V and 3 bases from J, with 9 bases in between. From germline, CDR1 is PRHDT and CDR2 FYEKMQ (reference sequence). CDR3 sequence reads: CASSLGTDFYEQYF. In DNA, the CDR3 is TGTGCCAGCAGCTTAGGGACAGACTTCTACGAGCAGTACTTC. Drawing the rest from reference TRBV13 and TRBJ2-7, the complete variable domain is AAGVIQSPRHLIKEKRETATLKCYPIPRHDTVYWYQQGPGQDPQFLISFYEKMQSDKGSIPDRFSAQQFSDYHSELNMSSLELGDSALYFCASSLGTDFYEQYFGPGTRLTVT.

The chain combines TRBV4-2 with TRBJ2-1; D is possibly TRBD2 (5 bases). In germline, CDR1 is LGHNA, CDR2 YNFKEQ. Trimming left V 0 bases short and J 0 bases short, with 15 bases between. The CDR3 has 18 amino acids. The CDR3 protein is CASSQDLSASSSYNEQFF. The CDR3 DNA reads TGTGCCAGCAGCCAAGATCTTAGCGCCTCGAGCTCCTACAATGAGCAGTTCTTC.

The chain links TRBV19 to TRBJ1-5; TRBD1 aligns across 7 bases. After removal of 6 bases from V and 3 bases from J, the junction contained 8 bases not matched to a gene. Germline V gives CDR1 LNHDA, CDR2 SQIVND (reference sequence). The CDR3 has 15 residues. CDR3 DNA sequence: TGTGCCAGTAGGACAGGGATTTTAGACAATCAGCCCCAGCATTTT. Translating gives CASRTGILDNQPQHF.

The chain is built from TRBV5-5 and TRBJ1-2; 10 nucleotides line up with TRBD1. This CDR3 contains 14 residues. Germline loops: CDR1 SGHKS, CDR2 YYEKEE (reference sequence). With 4 bases clipped from V and 5 bases from J, the junction kept 5 bases outside the gene matches. Written as DNA, the CDR3 is TGTGCCAGCAGCGCGACAGGGGGCAGTTATGGCTACACCTTC. This codes for CASSATGGSYGYTF. The entire variable domain, with the rest obtained from reference TRBV5-5 and TRBJ1-2, is as follows: DAGVTQSPTHLIKTRGQQVTLRCSPISGHKSVSWYQQVLGQGPQFIFQYYEKEERGRGNFPDRFSARQFPNYSSELNVNALLLGDSALYLCASSATGGSYGYTFGSGTRLTVV.

This chain connects TRBV6-6 to TRBJ1-1, with TRBD1 matching 9 bases. This CDR3 is 15 amino acids long. Germline CDR1 reads MNHNY; CDR2 reads SVGAGI (reference sequence). The V and J ends lost 2 bases and 7 bases, in that order; junction bases with no gene match: 8. The CDR3 sequence is CASSYGTGIIIEAFF. The DNA of the CDR3 is TGTGCCAGCAGTTACGGGACAGGGATTATTATTGAAGCTTTCTTT.

The chain joins TRBV5-1 to TRBJ2-7, with a possible D match to TRBD1 (6 bases). This CDR3 is 13 amino acids long. V lost 4 bases, J lost 5 bases, and 13 bases lay in between. Germline lookup yields CDR1 SGHRS and CDR2 YFSETQ. The CDR3 DNA sequence: TGCGCCAGCAGCGAACAGGGAGTCAACGAGCAGTACTTC. This sequence encodes CASSEQGVNEQYF.

This clone was counted between two and nine times. CDR3 protein: CASSLTSGAINEQFF. DNA for the CDR3: TGCGCCAGCAGCTTGACTAGCGGGGCAATCAATGAGCAGTTCTTC. The chain employs TRBV5-1 and TRBJ2-1, with TRBD2 matching over 10 bases. CDR1 is SGHRS, CDR2 YFSETQ, per germline. The J segment lost 6 bases and the V segment lost 1 base, leaving 4 bases of the junction unmatched. The CDR3 consists of 15 residues.

This chain connects TRBV7-2 to TRBJ2-7; D might be TRBD2 (6 bases). The germline V gene encodes CDR1 SGHTA and CDR2 FQGNSA. CDR3 length: 16 residues. V gave up 1 base and J gave up 3 bases, with 16 bases separating them. Here the CDR3 reads CASSLDGGDSFYEQYF. CDR3 nucleotides: TGTGCCAGCAGCTTAGACGGCGGGGATTCCTTCTACGAGCAGTACTTC.

This clone was seen once. The chain couples TRBV27 to TRBJ1-5; D gene uncertain. CDR1 MNHEY and CDR2 SMNVEV come from the germline V gene (reference sequence). V was shortened by 8 bases and J by 2 bases, with 13 bases between the two germline ends. This CDR3 is 14 amino acids long. CDR3 sequence (DNA): TGTGCCAGCGGTGACGGGTACGGCAATCAGCCCCAGCATTTT. Its translation is CASGDGYGNQPQHF.

This chain connects TRBV19 to TRBJ1-5; possible D gene TRBD1, 6 bases. V was trimmed by 5 bases and J by 3 bases, leaving 14 bases between them. The CDR3 consists of 15 residues. Germline V gives CDR1 LNHDA, CDR2 SQIVND (reference sequence). The CDR3 here is CASSPEQGNNQPQHF. CDR3 in DNA: TGTGCCAGTAGTCCGGAACAGGGAAACAATCAGCCCCAGCATTTT.

The chain recombines TRBV4-3 with TRBJ1-4; 11 bases agree with TRBD1. The CDR3 covers 17 residues. Germline V CDR1 and CDR2: LGHNA, YSLEER. The J segment lost 8 bases and the V segment lost 4 bases, leaving 12 bases of the junction unmatched. In DNA form, the CDR3 reads TGCGCCAGCAGCCCTTACCATGGACAGGGGGCGGGGGAAAAACTGTTTTTT. Translating it yields CASSPYHGQGAGEKLFF.

A single count supports this clone. This chain uses TRBV3-1 (or the pseudogene TRBV3-2) with TRBJ1-1, with D unclear. The CDR3 loop spans 15 amino acids. CDR1 LGHDT and CDR2 YNNKEL come from the germline V gene (reference sequence). The V and J ends lost 3 bases and 10 bases respectively, with 21 bases between them. In DNA form, the CDR3 reads TGTGCCAGCAGCCATTCGGCGGGCAGGTCGCTTGGAGCTTTCTTT. Translating it yields CASSHSAGRSLGAFF.

The genes are TRBV6-5 and TRBJ1-6, with D uncertain. Germline V CDR1 and CDR2: MNHEY, SVGAGI. V was pared by 0 bases and J by 6 bases, with 6 bases between. This CDR3 is built from 14 residues. The CDR3 region is CASSYSGSNSPLHF. The CDR3 nucleotides are TGTGCCAGCAGTTACTCCGGGTCTAATTCACCCCTCCACTTT.

The chain is built from TRBV7-8 and TRBJ2-2, with D possibly being TRBD2 (6 bases). CDR3 length: 16 residues. Per the germline V gene, CDR1 is SGHVS and CDR2 is FQNEAQ. Between the trimmed V and J ends, which lost 0 bases and 6 bases, there was a span of 14 bases. The CDR3 nucleotides are TGTGCCAGCAGCTTAGCGTCAGTCAGCGGGTCCGGGGAGCTGTTTTTT. Amino acids: CASSLASVSGSGELFF.

The chain is built from TRBV30 and TRBJ1-1, with D hard to call. Germline V gives CDR1 GTSNPN, CDR2 SVGIG (reference sequence). Trimming removed 0 bases from V and 4 bases from J, with 15 bases in between. This CDR3 is built from 15 residues. The CDR3 DNA reads TGTGCCTGGAGTGTACGTTCGGGTGGCGGCACTGAAGCTTTCTTT. This translates into CAWSVRSGGGTEAFF.

This clone occurred a few times. For the CDR3, the DNA is TGCGCCAGCAGCCCTGGACAGGTCCAGAACTATGGCTACACCTTC. As protein: CASSPGQVQNYGYTF. The chain couples TRBV4-1 to TRBJ1-2, with 7 bases aligning to TRBD1. CDR1 and CDR2 (germline): MGHRA, YSYEKL. The CDR3 sequence is 15 residues long. Trimming took 4 bases from V and 2 from J; bases not matched to a gene: 7.

The CDR3 nucleotides are TGCGCCAGCAGCCAAGATCTGAGGCTCGAGCAGTACTTC. Translated: CASSQDLRLEQYF. The V call is TRBV4-1, the J call TRBJ2-7, with D hard to call. The CDR3 runs to 13 residues. V gave up 0 bases and J gave up 6 bases, with 9 bases separating them. The germline V gene encodes CDR1 MGHRA and CDR2 YSYEKL.

This sequence joins TRBV5-8 and TRBJ2-1; D may be TRBD1 (7 bases). The V gene's germline CDR1 is SGHTS and CDR2 YDEGEE. This CDR3 has 15 amino acids. V was trimmed by 3 bases and J by 0 bases, leaving 10 bases between them. The CDR3 DNA is TGTGCCAGCAGCTGGGGGGACAGCTCCTACAATGAGCAGTTCTTC. Amino acid sequence: CASSWGDSSYNEQFF. Combining the CDR3 with reference TRBV5-8 and TRBJ2-1 gives the whole variable domain EAGVTQSPTHLIKTRGQQATLRCSPISGHTSVYWYQQALGLGLQFLLWYDEGEERNRGNFPPRFSGRQFPNYSSELNVNALELEDSALYLCASSWGDSSYNEQFFGPGTRLTVL.